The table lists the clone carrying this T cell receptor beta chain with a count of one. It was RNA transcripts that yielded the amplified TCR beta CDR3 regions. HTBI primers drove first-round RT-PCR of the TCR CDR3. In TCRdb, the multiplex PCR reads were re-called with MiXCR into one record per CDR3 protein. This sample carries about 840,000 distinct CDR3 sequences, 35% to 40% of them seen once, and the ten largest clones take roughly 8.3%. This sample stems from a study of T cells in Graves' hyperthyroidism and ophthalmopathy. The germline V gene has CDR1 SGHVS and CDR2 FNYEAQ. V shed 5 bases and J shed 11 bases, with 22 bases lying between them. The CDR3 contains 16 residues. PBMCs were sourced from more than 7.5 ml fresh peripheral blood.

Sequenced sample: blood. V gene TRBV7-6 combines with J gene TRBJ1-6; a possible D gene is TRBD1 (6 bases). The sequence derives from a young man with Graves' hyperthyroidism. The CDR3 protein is CASSQALTGMVAPLHF. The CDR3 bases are TGTGCCAGCAGCCAAGCACTCACAGGGATGGTGGCACCCCTCCACTTT.